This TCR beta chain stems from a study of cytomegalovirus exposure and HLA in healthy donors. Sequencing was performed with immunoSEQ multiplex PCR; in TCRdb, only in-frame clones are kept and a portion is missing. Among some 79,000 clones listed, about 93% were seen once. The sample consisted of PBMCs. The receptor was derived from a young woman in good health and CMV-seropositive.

CDR3 region: CASSPSGASSYNSPLHF. CDR3 nucleotide sequence: TGTGCCAGCAGCCCGAGCGGGGCGAGCTCCTATAATTCACCCCTCCACTTT. The V and J genes are TRBV5-8 and TRBJ1-6; maybe TRBD1 (5 bases). Looked up from germline, CDR1 is SGHTS and CDR2 is YDEGEE. The length of the CDR3 is 17 residues. Trimming removed 4 bases at V and 0 bases at J, with 14 bases between.